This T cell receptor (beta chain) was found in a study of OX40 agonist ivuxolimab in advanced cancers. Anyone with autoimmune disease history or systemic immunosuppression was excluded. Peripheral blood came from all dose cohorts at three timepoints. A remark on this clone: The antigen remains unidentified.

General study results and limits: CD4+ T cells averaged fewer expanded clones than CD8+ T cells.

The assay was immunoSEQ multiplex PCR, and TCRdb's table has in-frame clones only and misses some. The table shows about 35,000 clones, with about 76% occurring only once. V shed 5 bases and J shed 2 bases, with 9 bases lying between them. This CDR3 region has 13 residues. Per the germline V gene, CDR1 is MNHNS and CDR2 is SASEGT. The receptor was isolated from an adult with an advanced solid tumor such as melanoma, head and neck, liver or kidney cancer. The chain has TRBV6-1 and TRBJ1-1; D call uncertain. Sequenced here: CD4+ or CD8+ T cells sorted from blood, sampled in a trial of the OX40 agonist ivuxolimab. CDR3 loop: CASSWGQNTEAFF. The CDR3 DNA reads TGTGCCAGCAGTTGGGGTCAAAACACTGAAGCTTTCTTT.